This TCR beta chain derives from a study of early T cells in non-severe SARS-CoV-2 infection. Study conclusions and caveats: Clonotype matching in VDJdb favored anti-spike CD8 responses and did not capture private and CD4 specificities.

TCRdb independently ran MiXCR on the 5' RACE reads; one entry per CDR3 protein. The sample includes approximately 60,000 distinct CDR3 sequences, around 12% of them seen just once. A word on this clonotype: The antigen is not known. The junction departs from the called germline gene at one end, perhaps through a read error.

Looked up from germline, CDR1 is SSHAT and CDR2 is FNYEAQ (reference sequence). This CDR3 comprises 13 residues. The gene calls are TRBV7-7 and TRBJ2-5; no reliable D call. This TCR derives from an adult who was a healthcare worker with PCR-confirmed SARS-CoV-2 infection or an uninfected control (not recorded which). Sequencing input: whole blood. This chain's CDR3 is CASSLALVETQYF. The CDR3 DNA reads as TGTGCTAGCAGCTTGGCCTTGGTCGAGACCCAGTACTTC.